The T cell receptor beta chain described here comes from a study of T cell repertoires in ileal Crohn's disease. The table came from immunoSEQ multiplex PCR; TCRdb's copy has only in-frame clones and leaves some out. This sample carries approximately 16,000 clones, around 80% of them seen once, and the ten largest clones take around 4.1%. The ends were cut back, 5 bases at V and 6 bases at J, with 12 bases in the middle. The CDR3 length is 12 residues. The germline gives CDR1 SQVTM, CDR2 ANQGSEA. Time point described: neoterminal ileum biopsy at postoperative endoscopy, about 6 months after surgery. V and J are TRBV29-1 and TRBJ2-3, with no clear D. The sequenced material came from ileal tissue. The TCR was taken from an adult with Crohn's disease. Here the CDR3 DNA reads TGCAGCGTTTCTACTGGATCGGATACGCAGTATTTT. Residues: CSVSTGSDTQYF.